This TCR beta chain was retrieved from a study of post-analysis software for immune sequencing data. Libraries were made from TCR beta cDNA, and they carried unique molecular identifiers. TCRdb redid the calling of the PCR reads with MiXCR, one entry per CDR3 protein. The profile shows around 200,000 distinct CDR3 sequences, 25% to 30% of them singletons. Study results and limitations: Among multiple sclerosis patients, normalized Chao1 diversity was significantly below that of controls. Five or six TRBV segments, including TRBV5-6, TRBV5-1 and TRBV20-1, were more frequent in patients than controls.

This clonotype showed up just a few times. As yet, its antigen is unknown. V was cut by 2 bases and J by 0 bases, with 7 bases left in between. Germline-derived CDR1 and CDR2 are MNHEY and SVGAGI. The CDR3 has 15 amino acids. The sample was blood. The rearrangement uses TRBV6-5 and TRBJ1-4; D call uncertain. This sequence originates from a girl younger than 18 with multiple sclerosis. The CDR3 loop is CASSYLTSTNEKLFF. In DNA form, the CDR3 reads TGTGCCAGCAGTTACCTGACCTCAACTAATGAAAAACTGTTTTTT.